The entry below describes one T cell receptor (beta chain). The antigen is not known. The data are from a study of shared clonotypes between healthy human individuals. Study information: Three CD4 naive, three CD4 memory, two CD8 naive and one CD8 memory plate were used per donor.

Study-level results: Some naive CD4 clonotypes, approximately 4.5%, turned up in common across a handful of donors. Despite large depth, sorted-subset datasets appeared incompletely sequenced.

TCRdb keeps only in-frame clones here, not all; method: immunoSEQ multiplex PCR. The table shows about 710,000 clones, with roughly two thirds occurring only once. Looked up from germline, CDR1 is MDHEN and CDR2 is SYDVKM. Trimming removed 6 bases from V and 5 bases from J, with 11 bases in between. The CDR3 consists of 12 residues. Sequencing was performed on memory CD4+ T cells sorted from blood. The sample's subset: CD45RA-negative fraction. The chain joins TRBV28 to TRBJ2-7; D unresolved. The TCR originated in a woman aged 25-40 years in good health. The CDR3 DNA reads as TGTGCCAGCAGAACTCCTCTGAACGAGCAGTACTTC. Its translation is CASRTPLNEQYF.